This T cell receptor (beta chain) was sequenced during a study of cytomegalovirus exposure and HLA in healthy donors. Study-wide points: Among TCR sequences, most were rare, though some public TCRs appeared in many donors. According to a subsequent analysis, TCR clusters identified in the first cohort showed a tendency to co-occur across the 120 or so validation repertoires. TCR beta chains numbering some 160 were designated cytomegalovirus-associated.

Clones were read by immunoSEQ multiplex PCR, and TCRdb kept only the in-frame ones, dropping some. The sample has 200,000 to 300,000 clones; around 85% are singletons. Concerning this clone itself: Antigen: not known.

CDR1 SGHRS and CDR2 YFSETQ come from the germline V gene. V was shortened by 7 bases and J by 6 bases, with 19 bases between the two germline ends. The CDR3 loop spans 15 amino acids. This rearrangement joins TRBV5-1 to TRBJ2-2, with D possibly being TRBD1 (5 bases). Material: PBMCs. The receptor comes from a woman aged 25 to 45 in good health and CMV-seropositive. The CDR3 loop reads CASRLGQGYAGELFF. In DNA, the CDR3 is TGCGCCAGCCGGCTGGGGCAGGGATACGCCGGGGAGCTGTTTTTT.